This entry features one T cell receptor beta chain sequence. CDR1 is MRHNA and CDR2 is SNTAGT in the germline V gene. Trimming stripped 4 bases from V and 0 bases from J, with 11 bases between. This CDR3 is 15 amino acids long. A Seattle source enrolled patients during active infection and followed them longitudinally. The sample is drawn from a study of blood T cell repertoires in COVID-19. Background on the study: PBMCs, B-cell-depleted T cells, or T cells were the source of the cDNA or gDNA that made up the material.

In the original processing: Nucleated cell number was recorded as an estimate derived from reference gene primer amplification. Assay: immunoSEQ multiplex PCR; the TCRdb copy retains only in-frame clones and omits some. The V and J calls and clone size are taken from that table; D and trimming were inferred from the DNA. The sample holds 270,000 or so clones; roughly 84% are singletons and the top ten take around 1.6%. The chain is built from TRBV6-4 and TRBJ2-3; tentative D call: TRBD2 (5 bases). The sample consisted of peripheral blood. This receptor was obtained from a human donor with COVID-19, enrolled during active disease. The donor label of this sample is uncertain. CDR3 in DNA: TGTGCCAGCAGTGTCGAAGGCGGGAGCACAGATACGCAGTATTTT. Amino acids: CASSVEGGSTDTQYF.